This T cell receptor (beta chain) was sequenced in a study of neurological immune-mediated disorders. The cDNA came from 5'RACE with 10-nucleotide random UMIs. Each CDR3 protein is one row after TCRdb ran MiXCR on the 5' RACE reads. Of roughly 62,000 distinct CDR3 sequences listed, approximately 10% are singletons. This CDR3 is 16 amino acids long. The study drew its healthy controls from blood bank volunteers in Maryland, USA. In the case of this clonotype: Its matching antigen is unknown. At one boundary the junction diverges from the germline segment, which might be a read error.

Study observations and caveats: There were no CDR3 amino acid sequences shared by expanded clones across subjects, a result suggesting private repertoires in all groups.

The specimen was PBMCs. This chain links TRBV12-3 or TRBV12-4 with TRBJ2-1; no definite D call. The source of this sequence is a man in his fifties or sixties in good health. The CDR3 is CDSSFSGLGNYNEQFF. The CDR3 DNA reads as TGTGACAGCAGTTTCAGTGGCCTAGGGAACTACAATGAGCAGTTCTTC.